Below are 20 T cell receptor beta chains sequenced from a single sample in a study of response to subunit inactivated influenza vaccine. TCRdb re-derived calls from the RT-PCR reads in MiXCR, one entry per CDR3 protein. Of over 400,000 distinct CDR3 sequences in the sample, approximately 13% are singletons; the top ten hold 10% to 15%. Here the sequenced sample was PBMCs from blood, taken more than 35 days after vaccination. All receptors come from a man aged 45-65 years who received an inactivated influenza vaccine.

This clonotype was counted ten times or more. The DNA of the CDR3 is TGTGCCAGCAGCTCTTTCCGGGACAGGGGGAAAAATGAGCAGTTCTTC. Its protein is CASSSFRDRGKNEQFF. The chain couples TRBV11-2 to TRBJ2-1; 11 bases are shared with TRBD1. Germline CDR1 is SGHAT and CDR2 is FQNNGV. Unmatched junction bases numbered 9, after V lost 4 bases and J lost 7 bases. The CDR3 has 16 residues. Looking up the rest from reference TRBV11-2 and TRBJ2-1 gives the full variable domain: EAGVAQSPRYKIIEKRQSVAFWCNPISGHATLYWYQQILGQGPKLLIQFQNNGVVDDSQLPKDRFSAERLKGVDSTLKIQPAKLEDSAVYLCASSSFRDRGKNEQFFGPGTRLTVL.

This clonotype was seen at least ten times. The chain combines TRBV12-3 or TRBV12-4 with TRBJ2-5; 11 bases are shared with TRBD1. The ends lost 5 bases at V and 1 base at J; junction bases unmatched: 3. This CDR3 comprises 15 residues. The CDR3: CASSGTGGPQETQYF. In nucleotides, the CDR3 is TGTGCCAGCAGTGGGACAGGGGGACCCCAAGAGACCCAGTACTTC.

This clonotype has at least ten counts. The rearrangement links TRBV7-9 to TRBJ2-3; no clear D. The germline V gene encodes CDR1 SEHNR and CDR2 FQNEAQ (reference sequence). There are 11 residues in the CDR3. With 6 bases removed from V and 6 bases from J, the gap between germline ends came to 7 bases. CDR3 sequence (DNA): TGTGCCAGCAGTTTCGAGGATACGCAGTATTTT. Protein sequence: CASSFEDTQYF. Using reference TRBV7-9 and TRBJ2-3 for the parts outside the CDR3, the full variable domain is DTGVSQNPRHKITKRGQNVTFRCDPISEHNRLYWYRQTLGQGPEFLTYFQNEAQLEKSRLLSDRFSAERPKGSFSTLEIQRTEQGDSAMYLCASSFEDTQYFGPGTRLTVL.

This clonotype was detected only a few times. This chain connects TRBV20-1 to TRBJ1-5, with a tentative D call TRBD1 (6 bases). Germline V gene sequence: CDR1 DFQATT, CDR2 SNEGSKA (reference sequence). The CDR3 is 13 residues long. V was clipped by 4 bases and J by 3 bases, with 10 bases between them. The CDR3 loop is CSANRDNNQPQHF. The CDR3 DNA reads TGCAGTGCTAACCGGGACAACAATCAGCCCCAGCATTTT.

Points on this clonotype: Germline is not matched at one junction end, which may reflect a read error. V gene TRBV7-4 combines with J gene TRBJ2-1; TRBD2 is a possible D gene (6 bases). The CDR3 length is 17 residues. CDR1 SGHVT and CDR2 SQSDAQ come from the germline V gene. Here the CDR3 reads CACSKDYPSATYNEQFF. DNA of the CDR3: TGTGCCTGCAGCAAAGATTATCCTAGCGCAACCTACAATGAGCAGTTCTTC.

V and J are TRBV20-1 and TRBJ2-1, with D unclear. The CDR3 is 12 residues long. V was clipped by 5 bases and J by 3 bases, with 8 bases between them. CDR1 is DFQATT and CDR2 is SNEGSKA in the germline V gene (reference sequence). The DNA for the CDR3 is TGCAGTGCTTGGACGGACTACAATGAGCAGTTCTTC. This gives the protein CSAWTDYNEQFF.

The chain has TRBV5-1 and TRBJ1-2; D call uncertain. CDR3 length: 12 amino acids. Germline-derived CDR1 and CDR2 are SGHRS and YFSETQ. V shed 5 bases and J shed 7 bases, with 12 bases lying between them. The CDR3 DNA sequence: TGCGCCAGCAGGGAAGGGCTCGGTGGCTACACCTTC. Its protein product is CASREGLGGYTF.

This clonotype appeared a few times. This sequence joins TRBV7-9 and TRBJ2-1, with a tentative D call TRBD2 (5 bases). V lost 5 bases, J lost 11 bases, and 13 bases lay in between. Germline V gives CDR1 SEHNR, CDR2 FQNEAQ (reference sequence). The CDR3 length is 12 residues. CDR3: CASSLDLAKQFF. The CDR3 region has the DNA TGTGCCAGCAGCCTCGACTTAGCGAAGCAGTTCTTC.

The chain combines TRBV6-1 with TRBJ2-2; maybe TRBD1 (5 bases). Trimming left V 6 bases short and J 3 bases short, with 14 bases between. The CDR3 contains 15 residues. The germline V gene encodes CDR1 MNHNS and CDR2 SASEGT. CDR3 sequence: CASRPDLGDTGELFF. The CDR3 nucleotides read TGTGCCAGCAGACCCGACTTAGGGGACACCGGGGAGCTGTTTTTT.

This clonotype came up a few times. The chain employs TRBV21-1 and TRBJ1-2. TRBV21-1 is shown as a pseudogene. CDR3 length: 15 residues. CDR3 coding DNA: TGTGCCAGCAGCAGCAGAAGGGCCCCCCCCCTTGGCTACACCTTC. It translates to CASSSRRAPPLGYTF.

Only a few counts were recorded for this clonotype. V is TRBV20-1 and J is TRBJ2-1; TRBD2 matches at 9 bases. The V and J ends lost 7 bases and 9 bases, in that order; junction bases with no gene match: 13. The CDR3 sequence is 14 residues long. Germline CDR1 reads DFQATT; CDR2 reads SNEGSKA (reference sequence). The CDR3 DNA follows: TGCAGTGTAGTTAGGCGGGGGGGCCGTGGTGAGCAGTTCTTC. Protein product: CSVVRRGGRGEQFF.

The rearrangement joins TRBV7-2 to TRBJ2-5; the D gene is possibly TRBD2 (7 bases). Germline V gene lookup returns CDR1 SGHTA and CDR2 FQGNSA. This CDR3 comprises 15 residues. Trimming removed 3 bases from V and 5 bases from J, with 16 bases in between. CDR3 loop: CASSFNLGGAETQYF. The CDR3 DNA reads as TGTGCCAGCAGCTTCAACTTGGGGGGGGCGGAGACCCAGTACTTC.

V gene TRBV2 combines with J gene TRBJ2-1; 14 bases match TRBD2. The CDR3 consists of 15 residues. Per germline, CDR1 SNHLY and CDR2 FYNNEI. The J segment lost 5 bases and the V segment lost 7 bases, leaving 4 bases of the junction unmatched. CDR3 loop: CASKGTSGSNNEQFF. The CDR3 nucleotides read TGTGCCAGCAAGGGGACTAGCGGGAGTAACAATGAGCAGTTCTTC.

The sample holds a few counts of this clonotype. This chain joins TRBV7-9 and TRBJ1-1; D unresolved. V lost 0 bases, J lost 4 bases, and 15 bases lay in between. Germline CDR1 is SEHNR and CDR2 is FQNEAQ (reference sequence). CDR3 length: 16 residues. CDR3 DNA: TGTGCCAGCAGCTTAGCCCCAGGCCAGGCCGGCACTGAAGCTTTCTTT. Translating it yields CASSLAPGQAGTEAFF. Combining the CDR3 with reference TRBV7-9 and TRBJ1-1 gives the whole variable domain DTGVSQNPRHKITKRGQNVTFRCDPISEHNRLYWYRQTLGQGPEFLTYFQNEAQLEKSRLLSDRFSAERPKGSFSTLEIQRTEQGDSAMYLCASSLAPGQAGTEAFFGQGTRLTVV.

This rearrangement joins TRBV20-1 to TRBJ2-7, with D possibly matching TRBD2 (6 bases). The V end lost 2 bases, the J end lost 6 bases, and 23 bases lay between the germline ends. Germline lookup yields CDR1 DFQATT and CDR2 SNEGSKA (reference sequence). The CDR3 sequence is 16 residues long. The CDR3 protein is CSARPIRGVPDGEQYF. CDR3 bases: TGCAGTGCTAGACCCATACGCGGGGTCCCTGACGGCGAGCAGTACTTC.

V and J are TRBV20-1 and TRBJ1-2; 7 bases are a match to TRBD1. In germline, CDR1 is DFQATT, CDR2 SNEGSKA (reference sequence). Trimming took 5 bases from V and 2 from J; bases not matched to a gene: 5. The CDR3 loop spans 13 amino acids. CDR3 region: CSARSTGNYGYTF. In DNA form, the CDR3 reads TGCAGTGCTCGATCGACAGGGAACTATGGCTACACCTTC.

This clonotype was seen repeatedly, ten times or more. The chain couples TRBV29-1 to TRBJ2-4, with 9 nucleotides matching TRBD2. Per the germline V gene, CDR1 is SQVTM and CDR2 is ANQGSEA. The CDR3 has 14 amino acids. Losses at the gene ends were 7 bases for V and 7 bases for J; bases not matched to a gene: 11. The CDR3 DNA reads TGCAGCGCCGGGACTAGCAGATCCCGGAACATTCAGTACTTC. Protein: CSAGTSRSRNIQYF. Full variable domain (missing parts from reference TRBV29-1 and TRBJ2-4): SAVISQKPSRDICQRGTSLTIQCQVDSQVTMMFWYRQQPGQSLTLIATANQGSEATYESGFVIDKFPISRPNLTFSTLTVSNMSPEDSSIYLCSAGTSRSRNIQYFGAGTRLSVL.

The rearrangement links TRBV3-1 to TRBJ1-1; 7 positions agree with TRBD1. The CDR3 covers 15 residues. J gave up 4 bases and V 4 bases, and 9 bases lay outside the gene matches. The germline V gene encodes CDR1 LGHDT and CDR2 YNNKEL (reference sequence). The CDR3 here is CASSRPGQISTEAFF. For the CDR3, the DNA is TGTGCCAGCAGCCGCCCGGGACAGATAAGCACTGAAGCTTTCTTT.

This clonotype occurred a few times. The chain has TRBV20-1 and TRBJ2-1; D is undetermined. Trimming removed 3 bases from V and 8 bases from J, with 14 bases in between. Germline V gene sequence: CDR1 DFQATT, CDR2 SNEGSKA (reference sequence). The CDR3 spans 13 residues. CDR3 DNA sequence: TGCAGTGCTAGCACTGGGCTACTCGATGAGCAGTTCTTC. It is translated as CSASTGLLDEQFF.

This rearrangement joins TRBV4-2 to TRBJ2-6; possibly TRBD1 for D (6 bases). Between the trimmed V and J ends, which lost 0 bases and 2 bases, there was a span of 11 bases. Germline V gives CDR1 LGHNA, CDR2 YNFKEQ. The CDR3 loop spans 17 amino acids. CDR3 nucleotides: TGTGCCAGCAGCCAAGATTGGTCAGGGGCTGGGGCCAACGTCCTGACTTTC. The encoded protein is CASSQDWSGAGANVLTF.